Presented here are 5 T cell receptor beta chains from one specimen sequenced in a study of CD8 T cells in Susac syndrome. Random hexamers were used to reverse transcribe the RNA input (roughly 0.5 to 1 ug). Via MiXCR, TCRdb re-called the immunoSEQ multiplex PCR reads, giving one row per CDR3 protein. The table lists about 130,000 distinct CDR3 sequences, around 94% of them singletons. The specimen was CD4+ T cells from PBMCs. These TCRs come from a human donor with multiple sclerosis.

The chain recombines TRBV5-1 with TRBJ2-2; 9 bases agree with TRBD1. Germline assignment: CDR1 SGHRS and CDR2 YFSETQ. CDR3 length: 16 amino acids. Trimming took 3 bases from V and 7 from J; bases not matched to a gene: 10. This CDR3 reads CASSSRTGVGSGELFF. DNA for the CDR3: TGCGCCAGCAGCTCGCGGACAGGGGTTGGGAGCGGGGAGCTGTTTTTT. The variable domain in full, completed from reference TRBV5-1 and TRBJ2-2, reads KAGVTQTPRYLIKTRGQQVTLSCSPISGHRSVSWYQQTPGQGLQFLFEYFSETQRNKGNFPGRFSGRQFSNSRSEMNVSTLELGDSALYLCASSSRTGVGSGELFFGEGSRLTVL.

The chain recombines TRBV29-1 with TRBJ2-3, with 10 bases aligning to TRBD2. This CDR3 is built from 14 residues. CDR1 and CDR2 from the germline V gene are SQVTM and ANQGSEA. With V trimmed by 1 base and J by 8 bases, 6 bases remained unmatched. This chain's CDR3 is CSVEASGRWGTQYF. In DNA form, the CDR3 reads TGCAGCGTTGAAGCTAGCGGGAGATGGGGTACGCAGTATTTT.

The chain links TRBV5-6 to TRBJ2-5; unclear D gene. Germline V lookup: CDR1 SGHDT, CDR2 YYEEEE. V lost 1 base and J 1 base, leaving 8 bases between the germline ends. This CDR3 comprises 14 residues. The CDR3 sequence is CASSLSRFQETQYF. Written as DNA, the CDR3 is TGTGCCAGCAGCTTGTCAAGATTCCAAGAGACCCAGTACTTC.

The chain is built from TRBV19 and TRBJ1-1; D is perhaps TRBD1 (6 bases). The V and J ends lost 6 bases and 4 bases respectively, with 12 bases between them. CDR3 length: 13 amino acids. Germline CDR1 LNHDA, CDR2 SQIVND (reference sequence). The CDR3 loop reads CASRSGDGTEAFF. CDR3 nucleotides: TGTGCCAGTAGATCAGGGGACGGCACTGAAGCTTTCTTT.

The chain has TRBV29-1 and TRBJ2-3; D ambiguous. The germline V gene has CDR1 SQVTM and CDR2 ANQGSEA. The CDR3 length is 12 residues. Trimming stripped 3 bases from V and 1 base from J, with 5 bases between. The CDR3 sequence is CSVDQGTDTQYF. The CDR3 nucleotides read TGCAGCGTTGACCAGGGCACAGATACGCAGTATTTT.